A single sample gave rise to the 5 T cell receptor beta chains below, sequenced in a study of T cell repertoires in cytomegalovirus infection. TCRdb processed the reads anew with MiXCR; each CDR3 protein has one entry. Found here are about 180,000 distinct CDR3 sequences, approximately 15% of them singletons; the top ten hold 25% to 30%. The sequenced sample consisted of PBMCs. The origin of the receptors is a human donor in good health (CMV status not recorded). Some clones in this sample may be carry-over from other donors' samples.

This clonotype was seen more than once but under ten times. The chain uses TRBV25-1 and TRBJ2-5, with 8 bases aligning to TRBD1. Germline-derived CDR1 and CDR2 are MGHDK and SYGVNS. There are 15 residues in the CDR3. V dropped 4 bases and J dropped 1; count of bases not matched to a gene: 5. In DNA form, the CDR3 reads TGTGCCAGCAGTGGCCGGGACAGGACCCAAGAGACCCAGTACTTC. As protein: CASSGRDRTQETQYF.

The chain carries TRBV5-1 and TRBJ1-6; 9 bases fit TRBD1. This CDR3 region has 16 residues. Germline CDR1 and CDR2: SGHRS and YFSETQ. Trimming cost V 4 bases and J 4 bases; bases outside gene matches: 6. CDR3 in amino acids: CASSLGDRDYNSPLHF. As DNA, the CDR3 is TGCGCCAGCAGCCTGGGGGACAGGGATTATAATTCACCCCTCCACTTT.

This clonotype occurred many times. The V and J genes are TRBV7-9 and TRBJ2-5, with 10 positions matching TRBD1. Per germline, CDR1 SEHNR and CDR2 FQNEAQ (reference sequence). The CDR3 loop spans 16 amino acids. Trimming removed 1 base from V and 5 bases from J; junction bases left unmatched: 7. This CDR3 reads CASSLEGTGVGETQYF. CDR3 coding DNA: TGTGCCAGCAGCTTAGAAGGGACAGGGGTCGGGGAGACCCAGTACTTC.

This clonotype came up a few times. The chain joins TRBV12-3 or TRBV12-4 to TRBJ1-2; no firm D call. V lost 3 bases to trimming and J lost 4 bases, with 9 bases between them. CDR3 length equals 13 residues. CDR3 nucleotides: TGTGCCAGCAGTTTTGGCAGAGCCTATGGCTACACCTTC. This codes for CASSFGRAYGYTF.

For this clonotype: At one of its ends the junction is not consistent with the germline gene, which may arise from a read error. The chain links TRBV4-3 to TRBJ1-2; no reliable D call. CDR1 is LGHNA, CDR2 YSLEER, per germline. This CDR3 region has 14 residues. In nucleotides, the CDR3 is TGCGCCAGCAGCTTCCGACCCGGTAACGATGGCTACACCTTC. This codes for CASSFRPGNDGYTF.